This T cell receptor (beta chain) derives from a study of beta chain features in type 1 diabetes. The study, taken as a whole, reports: Fewer insertions but more deletions were seen at VDJ junctions in type 1 diabetes patients.

To note about this clone: The antigen remains undetermined.

Sorting with CD45RO/CCR7/CD25/CD127/CD95/CD27 yielded naive, central memory, regulatory and stem-like memory CD4+ cells. Each population that was sorted was more than 98% pure. The CDR3 runs to 15 residues. CDR1 is LNHDA and CDR2 is SQIVND in the germline V gene (reference sequence). J lost 2 bases, V lost 5 bases, and 7 bases had no gene match. What was sequenced were expressed TCRB transcripts, since all of the isolated RNA had been reverse transcribed. The protocol was immunoSEQ multiplex PCR, while the TCRdb copy is restricted to in-frame clones and leaves out a portion. Of about 930,000 clones in the sample, 15% to 20% were seen once.

This sequence was found in a woman between 18 and 29 years old in good health. The rearrangement joins TRBV19 to TRBJ2-3; 7 bases line up with TRBD2. The sample taken for sequencing was naive CD4+ T cells from blood. The CDR3 loop reads CASSPGLGHTDTQYF. CDR3 DNA: TGTGCCAGTAGTCCTGGACTAGGCCACACAGATACGCAGTATTTT.